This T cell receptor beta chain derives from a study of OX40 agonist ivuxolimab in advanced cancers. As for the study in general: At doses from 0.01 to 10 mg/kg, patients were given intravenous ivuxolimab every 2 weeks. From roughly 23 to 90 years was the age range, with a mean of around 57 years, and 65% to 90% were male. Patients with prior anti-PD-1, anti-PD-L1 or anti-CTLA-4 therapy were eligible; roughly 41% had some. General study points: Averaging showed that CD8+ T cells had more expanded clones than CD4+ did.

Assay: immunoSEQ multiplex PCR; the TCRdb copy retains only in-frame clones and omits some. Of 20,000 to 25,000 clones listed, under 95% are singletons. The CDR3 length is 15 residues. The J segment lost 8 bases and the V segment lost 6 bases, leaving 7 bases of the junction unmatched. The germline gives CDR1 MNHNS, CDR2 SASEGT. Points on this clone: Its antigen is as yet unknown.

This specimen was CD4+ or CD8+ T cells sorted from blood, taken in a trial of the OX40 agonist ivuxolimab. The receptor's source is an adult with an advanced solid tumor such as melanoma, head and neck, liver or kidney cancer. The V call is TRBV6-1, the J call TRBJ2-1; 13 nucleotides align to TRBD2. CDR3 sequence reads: CASSSTSGGAHEQFF. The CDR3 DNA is TGTGCCAGCAGCTCCACTAGCGGGGGGGCCCATGAGCAGTTCTTC.